Below are 20 T cell receptor beta chains sequenced from a single sample in a study of blood T cell repertoires in COVID-19. Assay used: immunoSEQ multiplex PCR; TCRdb lists only in-frame clones, some missing. The table has around 100,000 clones, roughly nine tenths seen once. Sequencing was carried out using peripheral blood. Every receptor here comes from a human donor in a cohort sampled during active COVID-19.

This clone came up a few times. CDR3 in amino acids: CASSQEILLRKPHNEQFF. The CDR3 coding sequence is TGCGCCAGCAGCCAAGAGATCCTCCTAAGAAAGCCCCACAATGAGCAGTTCTTC. The chain joins TRBV4-1 to TRBJ2-1; D is unclear. V was pared by 0 bases and J by 5 bases, with 20 bases between. The CDR3 contains 18 residues. CDR1 and CDR2 from the germline V gene are MGHRA and YSYEKL.

DNA of the CDR3: TGTGCCAGCAGCTCCCACTCGACAGGGGGCTTTTGGGGCAATCAGCCCCAGCATTTT. Translation gives CASSSHSTGGFWGNQPQHF. V and J are TRBV7-8 and TRBJ1-5, with 10 nucleotides matching TRBD1. After removal of 4 bases from V and 2 bases from J, the junction contained 14 bases not matched to a gene. CDR3 length equals 19 residues. CDR1 SGHVS and CDR2 FQNEAQ come from the germline V gene.

The J gene is TRBJ2-3, the V gene TRBV19; TRBD2 agrees at 7 bases. Germline trimming cut 3 bases from V and 0 bases from J; bases unmatched to any gene: 3. From germline, CDR1 is LNHDA and CDR2 SQIVND (reference sequence). This CDR3 spans 15 amino acids. The DNA of the CDR3 is TGTGCCAGTAGTATCATCGGGGGGAGCACAGATACGCAGTATTTT. This gives the protein CASSIIGGSTDTQYF.

This clone was counted once. V usage is TRBV3-1 (or the pseudogene TRBV3-2) and J usage is TRBJ2-1, with TRBD1 matching over 8 bases. Germline V gene sequence: CDR1 LGHDT, CDR2 YNNKEL (reference sequence). The CDR3 spans 15 residues. J gave up 7 bases and V 6 bases, and 11 bases lay outside the gene matches. In DNA form, the CDR3 reads TGTGCCAGCAGACTCCGACAGGGGTCGTGGAATGAGCAGTTCTTC. As protein: CASRLRQGSWNEQFF.

The rearrangement links TRBV11-3 to TRBJ2-3; 7 positions agree with TRBD2. CDR1 is SGHNT, CDR2 YENEEA, per germline. The length of the CDR3 is 16 residues. Trimming cost V 2 bases and J 2 bases; bases outside gene matches: 7. The CDR3: CASSLQARDYTDTQYF. The CDR3, as DNA: TGTGCCAGCAGCTTACAAGCAAGGGACTACACAGATACGCAGTATTTT.

This rearrangement joins TRBV4-1 to TRBJ2-1; D is ambiguous. CDR3 size: 15 residues. The germline V and J ends were trimmed by 3 bases and 0 bases, with 9 bases remaining between them. The V gene's germline CDR1 is MGHRA and CDR2 YSYEKL. The CDR3 loop reads CASSHLPSSYNEQFF. The CDR3 DNA reads as TGCGCCAGCAGCCACCTACCAAGCTCCTACAATGAGCAGTTCTTC.

The V call is TRBV20-1, the J call TRBJ1-1; a weak D match, TRBD1 (6 bases). The CDR3 is made up of 9 amino acids. Looked up from germline, CDR1 is DFQATT and CDR2 is SNEGSKA (reference sequence). The CDR3 loop is CSADSEAFF. The CDR3 bases are TGCAGCGCGGACAGTGAAGCTTTCTTT.

The chain uses TRBV19 and TRBJ2-1; 12 nucleotides align to TRBD2. The CDR3 is made up of 17 amino acids. Germline assignment: CDR1 LNHDA and CDR2 SQIVND (reference sequence). V shed 1 base and J 7 bases; nucleotides not matched to a gene: 8. Here the CDR3 DNA reads TGTGCCAGTAGTATAGTCATGACTAGCGGGGGAAAGAATGAGCAGTTCTTC. Its translation: CASSIVMTSGGKNEQFF.

For the CDR3, the DNA is TGTGCCTGCAAAAAACTAGCGGGAGTGGAAGAAGACTCCTACAATGAGCAGTTCTTC. Its translation: CACKKLAGVEEDSYNEQFF. The V and J genes are TRBV30 and TRBJ2-1; 11 bases map to TRBD2. In germline, CDR1 is GTSNPN, CDR2 SVGIG (reference sequence). The CDR3 totals 19 residues. V dropped 6 bases and J dropped 0; count of bases not matched to a gene: 16. The whole variable domain, filled in from reference TRBV30 and TRBJ2-1, reads SQTIHQWPATLVQPVGSPLSLECTVEGTSNPNLYWYRQAAGRGLQLLFYSVGIGQISSEVPQNLSASRPQDRQFILSSKKLLLSDSGFYLCACKKLAGVEEDSYNEQFFGPGTRLTVL.

The table lists this clone with a few counts. The gene calls are TRBV19 and TRBJ1-5; the D gene is possibly TRBD1 (5 bases). The V end lost 3 bases, the J end lost 5 bases, and 14 bases lay between the germline ends. The CDR3 spans 15 residues. Germline V gives CDR1 LNHDA, CDR2 SQIVND (reference sequence). The CDR3 reads CASSIRGEPYQPQHF. The CDR3 DNA follows: TGTGCCAGTAGTATTCGGGGGGAACCTTATCAGCCCCAGCATTTT.

This chain joins TRBV28 and TRBJ2-2; D is possibly TRBD2 (6 bases). The CDR3 totals 14 residues. Germline V gives CDR1 MDHEN, CDR2 SYDVKM. Trimming shortened V by 3 bases and J by 5 bases, and 10 bases separated the two germline ends. CDR3 DNA sequence: TGTGCCAGCAGTTTGCCGGAGGGTACCGGGGAGCTGTTTTTT. It encodes CASSLPEGTGELFF. Looking up the rest from reference TRBV28 and TRBJ2-2 gives the full variable domain: DVKVTQSSRYLVKRTGEKVFLECVQDMDHENMFWYRQDPGLGLRLIYFSYDVKMKEKGDIPEGYSVSREKKERFSLILESASTNQTSMYLCASSLPEGTGELFFGEGSRLTVL.

A few counts support this clone. The rearrangement uses TRBV6-1 and TRBJ1-5; the D gene is possibly TRBD1 (5 bases). The CDR3 length is 16 residues. Germline CDR1 MNHNS, CDR2 SASEGT. The V and J ends lost 4 bases and 0 bases respectively, with 13 bases between them. CDR3 in DNA: TGTGCCAGCAGTGGGGGCAGATTCGATAGCAATCAGCCCCAGCATTTT. Protein: CASSGGRFDSNQPQHF.

The chain couples TRBV5-4 to TRBJ2-1; 9 nucleotides match TRBD2. V trimming: 5 bases; J trimming: 8 bases; junction bases outside the gene matches: 14. The CDR3 totals 16 residues. Germline CDR1 is SGHNT and CDR2 is YYREEE (reference sequence). The CDR3 coding sequence is TGTGCCAGCAGGAATTTCGTAGCGGGAGAAGGCGATGAGCAGTTCTTC. Translation gives CASRNFVAGEGDEQFF.

Only one count was recorded for this clone. The rearrangement joins TRBV27 to TRBJ2-5; D might be TRBD2 (5 bases). CDR1 and CDR2 (germline): MNHEY, SMNVEV (reference sequence). V was clipped by 4 bases and J by 1 base, with 16 bases between them. CDR3 length: 16 amino acids. CDR3 protein: CASSSGVGRTQETQYF. In DNA form, the CDR3 reads TGTGCCAGCAGTTCCGGGGTTGGACGTACCCAAGAGACCCAGTACTTC.

V is TRBV7-6 and J is TRBJ2-7; 8 bases fit TRBD1. The CDR3 totals 16 residues. After removal of 0 bases from V and 3 bases from J, the junction contained 7 bases not matched to a gene. CDR1 SGHVS and CDR2 FNYEAQ come from the germline V gene. The CDR3 DNA reads as TGTGCCAGCAGCTTAGCCGCGACAGGGGATTTCTACGAGCAGTACTTC. Its protein is CASSLAATGDFYEQYF.

The genes are TRBV9 and TRBJ2-7, with D perhaps matching TRBD1 (7 bases). The CDR3 length is 16 residues. CDR1 SGDLS and CDR2 YYNGEE come from the germline V gene. Trimming removed 0 bases at V and 3 bases at J, with 16 bases between. The CDR3 here is CASSVGSGGTHYEQYF. The CDR3 bases are TGTGCCAGCAGCGTAGGCTCAGGGGGGACCCACTACGAGCAGTACTTC.

This clone has just a few counts. CDR3 DNA: TGTGCCAGCAGCCAAGACTGGACAGCAACCTACGAGCAGTACTTC. Translating it yields CASSQDWTATYEQYF. V gene TRBV4-2 combines with J gene TRBJ2-7, with D possibly TRBD1 on 6 matching bases. Germline lookup yields CDR1 LGHNA and CDR2 YNFKEQ. V was shortened by 0 bases and J by 2 bases, with 11 bases between the two germline ends. The CDR3 totals 15 residues.

This chain joins TRBV27 and TRBJ2-1; possible D gene TRBD2, 5 bases. Looked up from germline, CDR1 is MNHEY and CDR2 is SMNVEV (reference sequence). V lost 5 bases, J lost 0 bases, and 14 bases lay in between. This CDR3 region has 16 residues. The CDR3 is CASSPRPGFSYNEQFF. In DNA, the CDR3 is TGTGCCAGCAGTCCAAGGCCGGGGTTCTCCTACAATGAGCAGTTCTTC.

The chain recombines TRBV2 with TRBJ2-3, with 11 nucleotides matching TRBD2. The germline V gene encodes CDR1 SNHLY and CDR2 FYNNEI. V was pared by 10 bases and J by 2 bases, with 5 bases of the junction left unmatched. The CDR3 loop spans 14 amino acids. CDR3 sequence reads: CATQLAGVTDTQYF. CDR3 in DNA: TGTGCCACGCAACTAGCGGGGGTCACAGATACGCAGTATTTT.

This chain connects TRBV2 to TRBJ2-1, with 8 nucleotides matching TRBD2. CDR3 length: 17 amino acids. Germline CDR1 is SNHLY and CDR2 is FYNNEI. Trimming took 5 bases from V and 1 from J; bases not matched to a gene: 10. CDR3 loop: CASSRPGGTPSYNEQFF. The CDR3 DNA reads TGTGCCAGCAGTCGTCCGGGGGGGACCCCATCCTACAATGAGCAGTTCTTC.